The 18 T cell receptor beta chains given below trace back to one sample, sequenced in a study of blood T cell repertoires in COVID-19. TCRdb keeps only in-frame clones here, not all; method: immunoSEQ multiplex PCR. Of roughly 67,000 clones listed, approximately 86% are singletons. The sample taken for sequencing was peripheral blood. The source of these receptors is a man aged 45-65 years with acute or convalescent COVID-19.

CDR3 loop: CASSPRGEVSGNTIYF. DNA for the CDR3: TGTGCCAGCTCACCCCGCGGCGAAGTCTCTGGAAACACCATATATTTT. The chain uses TRBV18 and TRBJ1-3, with D hard to call. The CDR3 is made up of 16 amino acids. Germline V gene data show CDR1 as KGHSH and CDR2 as LQKENI. V shed 3 bases and J shed 0 bases, with 12 bases lying between them.

This clone appeared a single time. The chain recombines TRBV7-6 with TRBJ2-2, with a tentative D call TRBD2 (7 bases). CDR1 and CDR2 from the germline V gene are SGHVS and FNYEAQ. V lost 5 bases, J lost 5 bases, and 12 bases lay in between. The CDR3 length is 14 residues. This CDR3 is CASSARGGTGELFF. Written as DNA, the CDR3 is TGTGCCAGCAGCGCAAGGGGGGGGACCGGGGAGCTGTTTTTT.

On this clone: Germline is not matched at one junction end, which may reflect a read error. The rearrangement uses TRBV13 and TRBJ2-7, with a tentative D call TRBD1 (6 bases). This CDR3 has 12 amino acids. Germline V gene lookup returns CDR1 PRHDT and CDR2 FYEKMQ (reference sequence). The CDR3 reads CASSLRQGQAKF. The CDR3 region has the DNA TGTGCCAGCAGCCTACGGCAGGGGCAGGCCAAGTTC.

This chain uses TRBV24-1 with TRBJ2-1, with D possibly being TRBD2 (5 bases). This CDR3 has 15 residues. Trimming took 1 base from V and 6 from J, leaving 12 bases between them. Germline values: CDR1 KGHDR, CDR2 SFDVKD. CDR3 bases: TGTGCCACCAGTGATTTATCAATGGGAGCCAATGAGCAGTTCTTC. It translates to CATSDLSMGANEQFF.

The rearrangement joins TRBV27 to TRBJ2-7, with 10 nucleotides matching TRBD1. The CDR3 has 15 amino acids. J was trimmed by 3 bases and V by 10 bases; bases with no gene match: 12. Germline CDR1 reads MNHEY; CDR2 reads SMNVEV (reference sequence). The CDR3 loop reads CATPQCGTGVYEQYF. DNA of the CDR3: TGTGCCACCCCTCAGTGCGGGACAGGGGTCTACGAGCAGTACTTC.

This clone has only one observation. The J gene is TRBJ1-1, the V gene TRBV6-5; no reliable D call. The CDR3 is made up of 13 amino acids. The V end was cut by 2 bases, the J end by 4 bases, with 8 bases between. Germline loops: CDR1 MNHEY, CDR2 SVGAGI. The CDR3 loop reads CASSYQRGTEAFF. In nucleotides, the CDR3 is TGTGCCAGCAGTTACCAACGGGGCACTGAAGCTTTCTTT.

The sample holds a few counts of this clone. The gene calls are TRBV18 and TRBJ2-2, with TRBD2 identical over 7 bases. V shed 1 base and J 0 bases; nucleotides not matched to a gene: 8. Germline V CDR1 and CDR2: KGHSH, LQKENI. The CDR3 spans 18 residues. The CDR3 here is CASSPRPSGPSNTGELFF. The CDR3 DNA reads as TGTGCCAGCTCACCACGTCCTAGCGGACCATCGAACACCGGGGAGCTGTTTTTT.

The chain carries TRBV3-1 (or the pseudogene TRBV3-2) and TRBJ2-6, with D possibly being TRBD1 (5 bases). The V gene's germline CDR1 is LGHDT and CDR2 YNNKEL (reference sequence). V was cut by 4 bases and J by 0 bases, with 16 bases left in between. This CDR3 comprises 18 residues. The CDR3 nucleotides are TGTGCCAGCAGCCGCACAGGTGGTGTTTCCTCTGGGGCCAACGTCCTGACTTTC. As protein: CASSRTGGVSSGANVLTF.

This clone turned up a few times. V gene TRBV19 combines with J gene TRBJ1-2; a weak D match, TRBD1 (5 bases). Per germline, CDR1 LNHDA and CDR2 SQIVND (reference sequence). V lost 8 bases and J lost 4, with 11 bases in between. CDR3 size: 12 residues. The CDR3 region has the DNA TGTGCCAGTGGAACAGGCACCTATGGCTACACCTTC. This codes for CASGTGTYGYTF.

The V call is TRBV6-7, the J call TRBJ1-1; 9 positions match TRBD1. TRBV6-7 is an ORF, and what it does is uncertain. V lost 0 bases and J lost 1; bases outside the gene matches: 9. The length of the CDR3 is 18 residues. In DNA form, the CDR3 reads TGTGCCAGCAGTTACTCGAAACTCGACAGGGGGAGGAACACTGAAGCTTTCTTT. Translating gives CASSYSKLDRGRNTEAFF.

Points on this clone: One end of the junction is discordant with germline, which a read error may explain. The chain joins TRBV7-3 to TRBJ2-3; TRBD2 matches 8 bases. CDR3 length equals 15 residues. Germline V CDR1 and CDR2: SGHTA, FQGTGA. The CDR3 loop is CASSSASGSRDTQYF. The CDR3 DNA is TGTGCCAGCAGCTCCGCCAGCGGGAGCAGAGATACGCAGTATTTT.

The chain couples TRBV3-1 (or the pseudogene TRBV3-2) to TRBJ2-7, with 7 bases identical to TRBD1. There are 15 residues in the CDR3. The ends lost 0 bases at V and 5 bases at J; junction bases unmatched: 7. CDR1 is LGHDT and CDR2 is YNNKEL in the germline V gene (reference sequence). CDR3 protein: CASSQDEDRDNEQYF. DNA for the CDR3: TGTGCCAGCAGCCAAGATGAAGACAGGGACAACGAGCAGTACTTC.

V usage is TRBV19 and J usage is TRBJ2-1, with 8 bases identical to TRBD2. V shed 3 bases, J shed 10 bases, and the junction held 11 bases outside the gene matches. The CDR3 sequence is 15 residues long. Germline lookup yields CDR1 LNHDA and CDR2 SQIVND (reference sequence). The DNA of the CDR3 is TGTGCCAGTAGTATGCAGCGGGGGCCGGCAGAGGAGCAGTTCTTC. It yields the protein CASSMQRGPAEEQFF.

V and J are TRBV28 and TRBJ1-5; TRBD1 matches at 9 bases. Germline assignment: CDR1 MDHEN and CDR2 SYDVKM. The length of the CDR3 is 15 residues. V was pared by 5 bases and J by 7 bases, with 9 bases of the junction left unmatched. Written as DNA, the CDR3 is TGTGCCAGCAGTGCAACAGGGGGCCGAGAACAGCCCCAGCATTTT. It translates to CASSATGGREQPQHF.

The J gene is TRBJ2-4, the V gene TRBV2; 7 bases map to TRBD2. The CDR3 spans 19 residues. Trimming at V came to 3 bases and at J to 1 base, leaving 15 bases not matched to a gene. Germline values: CDR1 SNHLY, CDR2 FYNNEI. DNA of the CDR3: TGTGCCAGCAGTGAGCGACTAGCCGTGGGATGGGCGGCCAAAAACATTCAGTACTTC. It is translated as CASSERLAVGWAAKNIQYF.

The chain is built from TRBV28 and TRBJ2-2; D not resolved. CDR3 length: 15 residues. CDR1 is MDHEN and CDR2 is SYDVKM in the germline V gene. Trimming removed 7 bases at V and 0 bases at J, with 12 bases between. CDR3 in amino acids: CASNIPGSNTGELFF. For the CDR3, the DNA is TGTGCCAGCAATATCCCCGGGTCGAACACCGGGGAGCTGTTTTTT.

The count of this clone is one. The chain has TRBV29-1 and TRBJ2-3; D unclear. The germline CDR1 and CDR2 sequences are SQVTM and ANQGSEA. The V and J ends lost 7 bases and 0 bases respectively, with 20 bases between them. There are 16 residues in the CDR3. CDR3 nucleotide sequence: TGCAGCGCCTCGCCTGCCTTCGGGTCAAGCACAGATACGCAGTATTTT. Translated, it gives CSASPAFGSSTDTQYF.

V gene TRBV4-1 combines with J gene TRBJ1-4; maybe TRBD1 (5 bases). The CDR3 contains 14 residues. Trimming cost V 2 bases and J 7 bases, with 11 bases left between them. Looked up from germline, CDR1 is MGHRA and CDR2 is YSYEKL. CDR3 sequence reads: CASSQPGLGEKLFF. CDR3 in DNA: TGCGCCAGCAGCCAACCAGGGTTAGGTGAAAAACTGTTTTTT.